This note documents a single T cell receptor (beta chain) sequence. It lacks a known antigen. No much larger clone is present one base from it, and per-base qualities are unavailable. These data come from a study of blood T cell repertoires in COVID-19 (dated by TCRdb to about 2020). For context, the study as a whole: Samples covering the acute and convalescent phases of COVID-19 were provided by collaborators in the United States, Italy and Spain. The dataset comprised deeply sampled blood TCRbeta repertoires from subjects exposed to, actively infected with, or recovered from COVID-19. Nearly every sample came with metadata listing a de-identified subject ID, COVID-19 status, age in years and sex. The material from the prospective study consisted of cDNA or gDNA derived from T cells, B-cell-depleted T cells, or PBMCs. The samples were drawn from the first 160 participants of the ongoing ImmuneRACE study and from 950 to 1,500 subjects provided by 6 global collaborators. The repertoires were released in a freely available public database meant as a resource for research on the immune response to SARS-CoV-2. Where HLA class I and class II types were available, the types were taken from metadata supplied by the sample provider, not from assay-based typing. The full study reports these points: How much clinical and demographic metadata was included differed by source and by participant, and the metadata was provided uncurated.

Collaborating institutions collected whole blood in K2EDTA tubes following their own protocols. Collaborator samples were shipped for TCRbeta analysis as frozen whole blood, isolated PBMCs, or DNA extracted from either sample type. The germline V gene yields MGHDK for CDR1 and SYGVNS for CDR2. Cut back by 6 bases and 3 bases, the V and J ends lie 18 bases apart. From the cysteine through the phenylalanine, the CDR3 covers 16 amino acids. Only the CDR3 part of the read is kept: 48 bases, read in frame from the first base. TCRbeta CDR3 regions were amplified from genomic DNA by means of the immunoSEQ Assay, a bias-controlled multiplex PCR. Per the source publication's procedure: Nucleated cell counts per sample were estimated from amplification of reference gene primers within the assay. Sequence reads were collapsed and filtered to measure the absolute abundance of every unique TCRbeta CDR3 rearrangement. For each sample, productive Simpson clonality was calculated by taking the square root of Simpson's diversity index across productive rearrangements. TCRdb took this table from immuneACCESS and kept in-frame rearrangements with V and J called. Such tables lack part of the clones; where checked against another copy, unresolved V genes explain under half of the gap, and the rest is unexplained. V and J calls plus clone size are reproduced from that table; the DNA served to infer D and trimming. This sample holds under 200,000 clones; 80% to 95% were observed only once. Around 0.5% of the sample comes from the top ten.

The chain is encoded by TRBV25-1 joined to TRBJ2-1; TRBD1 is a possible D gene, resting on 9 matching bases. The clonotype was recovered from a man aged 50 to 59 with acute or convalescent COVID-19. Input material: peripheral blood. The CDR3 loop reads CASSPGGDRVYNEQFF. The DNA sequence is as follows: TGTGCCAGCAGCCCGGGAGGGGACAGGGTCTACAATGAGCAGTTCTTC.